The 25 T cell receptor beta chains below come from one sample, sequenced in a study of shared clonotypes between healthy human individuals. Some clones are missing from TCRdb's copy, which holds only in-frame ones; the method was immunoSEQ multiplex PCR. The sample includes 2.3 million or so clones, over 90% seen only once; the top ten take 0.3% to 0.4%. Specimen: naive CD4+ T cells from PBMCs. Described subset: CD45RA+ positively selected. The source is a man aged 18 to 29 in good health. Some clones in this sample may be carry-over from other donors' samples.

This CDR3 reads CASSPRVAGDNQPQHF. CDR3 DNA: TGTGCCAGCTCACCAAGGGTGGCAGGAGACAATCAGCCCCAGCATTTT. This sequence joins TRBV18 and TRBJ1-5; D unresolved. The germline V gene has CDR1 KGHSH and CDR2 LQKENI. This CDR3 is 16 amino acids long. Trimming shortened V by 2 bases and J by 3 bases, and 14 bases separated the two germline ends.

The chain combines TRBV7-2 with TRBJ1-1; D might be TRBD1 (5 bases). Trimming took off 1 base at V and 8 bases at J, with 8 bases between the two ends. Germline CDR1 and CDR2: SGHTA and FQGNSA. There are 12 residues in the CDR3. CDR3: CASSLGRAEAFF. The CDR3 DNA follows: TGTGCCAGCAGCTTAGGCAGGGCCGAAGCTTTCTTT.

The V and J genes are TRBV11-3 and TRBJ2-7; 9 positions match TRBD1. Looked up from germline, CDR1 is SGHNT and CDR2 is YENEEA. The CDR3 contains 15 residues. Trimming cost V 5 bases and J 5 bases; bases outside gene matches: 10. The DNA for the CDR3 is TGTGCCAGCAGCCTACAGGGGGCCCGTACGGACGAGCAGTACTTC. Protein: CASSLQGARTDEQYF.

The rearrangement joins TRBV11-1 to TRBJ2-7; D might be TRBD2 (6 bases). The CDR3 is made up of 14 amino acids. The V and J ends lost 5 bases and 2 bases respectively, with 13 bases between them. CDR1 is SGHAT, CDR2 FQDESV, per germline (reference sequence). CDR3 loop: CASSPRGGPYEQYF. The DNA for the CDR3 is TGTGCCAGCAGCCCCCGGGGAGGCCCCTACGAGCAGTACTTC.

The V call is TRBV5-4, the J call TRBJ1-1; D gene ambiguous. The ends were cut back, 0 bases at V and 5 bases at J, with 8 bases in the middle. The length of the CDR3 is 13 residues. Germline loops: CDR1 SGHNT, CDR2 YYREEE (reference sequence). This chain's CDR3 is CASSLARRTEAFF. The CDR3 DNA sequence: TGTGCCAGCAGCTTGGCCAGGAGAACTGAAGCTTTCTTT.

The chain carries TRBV12-5 and TRBJ2-2; perhaps TRBD1 as D (6 bases). The CDR3 contains 16 residues. CDR1 is LGHNT, CDR2 FRNRAP, per germline. The germline V and J ends were trimmed by 2 bases and 1 base, with 11 bases remaining between them. CDR3 nucleotide sequence: TGTGCTAGTGGTTTGCCCCGACAGGTGAACACCGGGGAGCTGTTTTTT. It is translated as CASGLPRQVNTGELFF.

The genes are TRBV5-5 and TRBJ1-5; D is ambiguous. Germline CDR1 is SGHKS and CDR2 is YYEKEE (reference sequence). This CDR3 has 18 residues. Trimming removed 0 bases from V and 5 bases from J, with 21 bases in between. The CDR3 here is CASSLGSQVRNGYQPQHF. In nucleotides, the CDR3 is TGTGCCAGCAGCTTGGGTTCTCAGGTACGGAATGGGTATCAGCCCCAGCATTTT.

This chain connects TRBV5-4 to TRBJ2-5; maybe TRBD1 (5 bases). Trimming cost V 3 bases and J 5 bases, with 17 bases left between them. The CDR3 runs to 15 residues. CDR1 and CDR2 (germline): SGHNT, YYREEE (reference sequence). This CDR3 reads CASSYRQSGRETQYF. CDR3 bases: TGTGCCAGCAGCTATCGACAGTCTGGGCGGGAGACCCAGTACTTC.

The V call is TRBV10-3, the J call TRBJ2-5, with D possibly TRBD2 on 6 matching bases. Per the germline V gene, CDR1 is ENHRY and CDR2 is SYGVKD. The V end was cut by 6 bases, the J end by 2 bases, with 10 bases between. The CDR3 extends over 13 amino acids. CDR3 amino acids: CAIRGDLQETQYF. The CDR3 nucleotides are TGTGCCATCAGGGGGGACTTGCAAGAGACCCAGTACTTC.

The V call is TRBV2, the J call TRBJ1-6, with 7 bases lining up with TRBD1. Germline CDR1 and CDR2: SNHLY and FYNNEI. This CDR3 has 15 amino acids. The ends lost 2 bases at V and 3 bases at J; junction bases unmatched: 1. The CDR3 DNA sequence: TGTGCCAGCAGTGAAAGGGACAGCTATAATTCACCCCTCCACTTT. Translated: CASSERDSYNSPLHF.

The chain combines TRBV27 with TRBJ1-1; TRBD1 is a possible D gene (6 bases). This CDR3 region has 15 residues. Germline-derived CDR1 and CDR2 are MNHEY and SMNVEV (reference sequence). The V gene lost 5 bases and the J gene lost 3 bases, with 16 bases spanning the gap. The CDR3 bases are TGTGCCAGCAGTCTCAACAGGGTCAGGGACACTGAAGCTTTCTTT. This encodes CASSLNRVRDTEAFF.

This chain joins TRBV7-9 and TRBJ2-7; 10 bases match TRBD1. Per germline, CDR1 SEHNR and CDR2 FQNEAQ (reference sequence). V shed 4 bases and J 6 bases; nucleotides not matched to a gene: 6. This CDR3 contains 14 residues. The CDR3, as DNA: TGTGCCAGCAGCTATGTGACAGGGGGCCTCGAGCAGTACTTC. The encoded protein is CASSYVTGGLEQYF.

The chain uses TRBV19 and TRBJ2-3; 7 bases agree with TRBD2. This CDR3 has 14 amino acids. Per the germline V gene, CDR1 is LNHDA and CDR2 is SQIVND (reference sequence). The trim removed 9 bases at V and 1 base at J, leaving 7 bases unmatched. The CDR3 DNA is TGTGCCAGCAGTCTAGCGGCACGCACAGATACGCAGTATTTT. Its translation is CASSLAARTDTQYF. Using reference TRBV19 and TRBJ2-3 for the parts outside the CDR3, the full variable domain is DGGITQSPKYLFRKEGQNVTLSCEQNLNHDAMYWYRQDPGQGLRLIYYSQIVNDFQKGDIAEGYSVSREKKESFPLTVTSAQKNPTAFYLCASSLAARTDTQYFGPGTRLTVL.

Comment on this clone: This sample also contains other DNA sequences that code for the same CDR3. This chain connects TRBV19 to TRBJ2-6; D gene unclear. The CDR3 covers 15 residues. V lost 3 bases, J lost 1 base, and 7 bases lay in between. Germline CDR1 is LNHDA and CDR2 is SQIVND (reference sequence). The CDR3 DNA reads TGTGCCAGTAGTATCGGCTTATCTGGGGCCAACGTCCTGACTTTC. Protein sequence: CASSIGLSGANVLTF.

The chain links TRBV11-2 to TRBJ2-7; D may correspond to TRBD1 or TRBD2 (7 bases each). Trimming removed 9 bases at V and 3 bases at J, with 15 bases between. The germline V gene has CDR1 SGHAT and CDR2 FQNNGV. The CDR3 consists of 13 residues. In DNA form, the CDR3 reads TGTGCCAGTGGGAGGGGGCGCTTCTACGAGCAGTACTTC. Protein: CASGRGRFYEQYF.

This chain joins TRBV5-1 and TRBJ2-1; 10 bases map to TRBD2. The CDR3 is made up of 17 amino acids. V trimming: 1 base; J trimming: 2 bases; junction bases outside the gene matches: 6. Germline CDR1 SGHRS, CDR2 YFSETQ. CDR3 residues: CASSLQGLANAYNEQFF. The CDR3 region has the DNA TGCGCCAGCAGCTTGCAGGGACTAGCGAACGCCTACAATGAGCAGTTCTTC.

The chain combines TRBV19 with TRBJ2-2, with TRBD1 matching over 7 bases. Germline V lookup: CDR1 LNHDA, CDR2 SQIVND (reference sequence). The CDR3 loop spans 15 amino acids. Trimming at V came to 6 bases and at J to 2 bases, leaving 6 bases not matched to a gene. The CDR3 loop is CASRIRDSNTGELFF. The CDR3, as DNA: TGTGCCAGTAGAATTAGGGACAGTAACACCGGGGAGCTGTTTTTT.

This chain connects TRBV28 to TRBJ1-2; no clear D. V was clipped by 6 bases and J by 8 bases, with 19 bases between them. The CDR3 length is 14 residues. Germline V gene sequence: CDR1 MDHEN, CDR2 SYDVKM. The CDR3 region has the DNA TGTGCCAGCAGCCTCCCGACCTTTGCGGAGGGCTACACCTTC. Protein sequence: CASSLPTFAEGYTF.

CDR3 in DNA: TGTGCCAGCAGTTACAGACAGGGGGAGACCCAGTACTTC. This translates into CASSYRQGETQYF. The rearrangement joins TRBV6-6 to TRBJ2-5, with 8 bases that match TRBD1. The germline CDR1 and CDR2 sequences are MNHNY and SVGAGI (reference sequence). Unmatched junction bases numbered 1, after V lost 2 bases and J lost 5 bases. The CDR3 is 13 amino acids.

Notes on this clone: The same CDR3 is also encoded by other DNA sequences in this sample. CDR3: CASSLGLAVSTDTQYF. In DNA, the CDR3 is TGCGCCAGCAGCTTGGGTCTAGCGGTGAGCACAGATACGCAGTATTTT. The chain couples TRBV5-1 to TRBJ2-3; 7 bases line up with TRBD2. The CDR3 runs 16 residues. Germline V gives CDR1 SGHRS, CDR2 YFSETQ. V lost 0 bases to trimming and J lost 0 bases; unmatched junction nucleotides: 4.

This clone was detected only once. The junction differs from germline at one of its ends, possibly a read error. J is TRBJ1-2 and V is TRBV6-6, with 7 bases matching TRBD1. Germline V CDR1 and CDR2: MNHNY, SVGAGI (reference sequence). CDR3 size: 14 residues. As DNA, the CDR3 is TGTGCCAGCAGTCACTCGGACAGGCCTGACGGCTACACCTTC. Its protein product is CASSHSDRPDGYTF.

Concerning this clone itself: The sample contains more than one DNA sequence encoding this CDR3. V and J are TRBV9 and TRBJ2-7, with 8 bases that match TRBD1. CDR3 length: 13 amino acids. The V segment lost 3 bases and the J segment 4 bases; nucleotides outside the gene matches: 3. Germline CDR1 reads SGDLS; CDR2 reads YYNGEE. The CDR3 coding sequence is TGTGCCAGCAGCGGCGGACAGGGTTACGAGCAGTACTTC. This codes for CASSGGQGYEQYF.

With respect to this clone: At the DNA level, this CDR3 is encoded by other sequences in the same sample as well. The rearrangement links TRBV5-1 to TRBJ2-3; 11 bases line up with TRBD2. Germline V lookup: CDR1 SGHRS, CDR2 YFSETQ. Trimming took 4 bases from V and 2 from J; bases not matched to a gene: 6. The CDR3 sequence is 16 residues long. DNA of the CDR3: TGCGCCAGCAGCCTTGGGACTAGCGGATACACAGATACGCAGTATTTT. Protein product: CASSLGTSGYTDTQYF.

The genes are TRBV28 and TRBJ2-7, with D possibly matching TRBD2 (6 bases). The CDR3 consists of 16 residues. Trimming took off 4 bases at V and 0 bases at J, with 16 bases between the two ends. Germline values: CDR1 MDHEN, CDR2 SYDVKM. The CDR3 DNA is TGTGCCAGCAGTTGGGGCGGGCTAGCGCGCTCCTACGAGCAGTACTTC. Translating it yields CASSWGGLARSYEQYF.

J is TRBJ2-2 and V is TRBV5-1; 12 bases are a match to TRBD2. Trimming cost V 7 bases and J 4 bases; bases outside gene matches: 8. CDR3 length: 16 amino acids. Germline assignment: CDR1 SGHRS and CDR2 YFSETQ. The CDR3: CASGGLAGHRTGELFF. The CDR3 DNA is TGCGCCAGCGGTGGACTAGCGGGGCACCGCACCGGGGAGCTGTTTTTT.